This is a list of T cell receptor beta chains from one sample in a study of blood T cell repertoires in COVID-19. The repertoire was sequenced with immunoSEQ multiplex PCR; TCRdb's copy has only in-frame clones and lacks some. The sample carries just over 300,000 clones, about nine tenths recorded once. Specimen: PBMCs or T cells enriched from blood (not recorded which). Receptor source: a man aged 30 to 45 who had recovered from COVID-19. Each CDR3 is given with its conserved first and last residue. Each record gives: clone size, V gene, CDR3 protein. The listing skips clone size in some rows; elsewhere it reads once, few, many or a size class.

few	TRBV30	CAWSRGPGQRSTNEKLFF
NA	TRBV5-6	CASSWGQEDEQFF
many	TRBV13	CASSPQGRVELFF
NA	TRBV30	CAWDRYNEKLFF
NA	TRBV7-2	CASSLFGSGDEQYF
few	TRBV11-3	CASSLVASTDTQYF
NA	TRBV5-1	CASSPPDRGGTEAFF
NA	TRBV19	CASWTAGASPGELFF
NA	TRBV2	CASSEMGKPGGNQPQHF
NA	TRBV29-1	CSVGDLTGAFF
NA	TRBV3-1/TRBV3-2	CASSQGQGNYGYTF
NA	TRBV24-1	CATSEGTSPYNEQFF
NA	TRBV5-1	CASSLGTEYEQYF
NA	TRBV4-1	CASSQVLAGDYNEQFF
NA	TRBV19	CASSRSGAATNEKLFF
NA	TRBV7-6	CASSLKGEGAFF
few	TRBV7-9	CASSLVGDRVGYTF
NA	TRBV5-4	CASSFRDRQYEQYF
NA	TRBV6-1	CASSEAGPDSNYGYTF
NA	TRBV6-4	CASRAPGDLSTDTQYF
NA	TRBV29-1	CSVDRSYNEQFF
NA	TRBV28	CASSLQGPTNEKLFF
NA	TRBV13	CASRLGGANTEAFF
NA	TRBV13	CASSEPPLASGGAEELFF
NA	TRBV9	CASSSRTGLSSYNEQFF
NA	TRBV5-4	CASSTPRQGSGEQYF
NA	TRBV15	CATSPGVHNEQFF
NA	TRBV2	CASSLAVETDTQYF
NA	TRBV19	CASSILGAPYEQYF
once	TRBV19	CASSTDNQETQYF
few	TRBV5-1	CASSLTSTGETQYF
NA	TRBV5-1	CARDIGAGACTDTQYF
few	TRBV15	CATSRVASGNYEQYF
NA	TRBV6-4	CASSEQGANNEQFF
NA	TRBV11-3	CASSFEGLQETQYF
NA	TRBV10-3	CAISLDTSTDTQYF
NA	TRBV19	CASSIRGQQPQHF
few	TRBV27	CASSLGHNQPQHF
NA	TRBV6-4	CASSPTGGTEAFF
once	TRBV20-1	CSAQGDEQFF
NA	TRBV28	CAIKQGWYGYTF
NA	TRBV5-1	CASSPGRGLRETQYF
NA	TRBV5-6	CASSLYYGRREPNYGYTF
NA	TRBV7-9	CASSASGSVNNEQFF
NA	TRBV4-1	CASSQVGTGRNSPLHF
NA	TRBV27	CATRDRTGSTGELFF
NA	TRBV19	CASSPPRTYEQYF
NA	TRBV6-2/TRBV6-3	CASSYSSTQKYF
NA	TRBV20-1	CSARSKTGAFF
few	TRBV4-2	CASSHSSLAGANTGELFF
NA	TRBV4-1	CASSQLNRGPEAFF
NA	TRBV30	CAWSAGTGGWETQYF